This note documents a single TCR beta chain sequence. Only a few counts were recorded for this clone. Its antigen is still unknown. A read error may account for a junction end that differs from germline. The CDR3 end is not reached by the read, which stops 3 residues before it; the germline J gene fills it in. These data belong to a study of T cell clonality in common variable immunodeficiency (dated by TCRdb to the mid-2010s). Broader findings and caveats from the paper: Correlations between repertoire features and clinical complications were limited by patient heterogeneity within the CVID cohort. The authors noted that sequencing repertoires of T cell subpopulations would be needed to clarify what caused the increased clonality in CVID. Fewer deletions and N-nucleotide insertions were reportedly observed in CVID TCRbeta sequences, and highly modified clones with 13 or more V deletions were reportedly absent from CVID TCRbeta sequences. TCRbeta clonality was higher in CVID subjects than in healthy controls (t-test p = 0.018), and the increase was most characteristic of about a third of subjects. Healthy controls shared more TCRbeta clones with each other than CVID subjects shared among themselves (p < 0.0001). Although equal DNA input was used, an average of roughly 89,000 unique sequences per sample was obtained for controls, compared with approximately 30,000 for CVID samples.

Most of the CVID patients and most of the healthy controls were of Caucasian heritage. From each donor, about 5 to 8.5 ml of heparinized peripheral whole blood was collected. Genomic DNA from adults with common variable immune deficiency (CVID) and from healthy adult controls was used to sequence TCRbeta CDR3 repertoires. There were about 22 healthy adult volunteers in the control group (roughly 12 female and approximately ten male), ranging in age from roughly 20 to 70 years, with a mean age of roughly 35. Diluted blood was subjected to density centrifugation over Hypaque 1077 or Ficoll-Paque for isolation of peripheral blood mononuclear cells. Genomic DNA was extracted from unsorted mononuclear cells by Qiagen column purification or by a centrifugation-based method. CDR1 and CDR2 are read off the germline V gene (reference sequence) as SSHAT and FNYEAQ. Inclusive of the bounding cysteine and phenylalanine, the CDR3 is 14 residues long. The CDR3 was read in part: 33 bases, with the frame set at base 1.

Equivalent amounts of genomic DNA from CVID and control samples were used as sequencing input. For every sample, a 60 bp segment covering the rearranged TCRbeta CDR3 region was amplified and then sequenced. The immunoSEQ assay, a bias-corrected multiplex PCR combined with high-throughput sequencing, was used for TCRbeta amplification. As for the original processing: Each unique nucleotide sequence was treated as a clone and annotated with V, D and J genes, copy number and frequency. Sequences were labeled productive if in frame, and non-productive if out of frame or containing stop codons. As previously described, Shannon's entropy was used to calculate clonality. The predicted amino acid sequences of productive clones were used to derive mean CDR3 Kyte-Doolittle hydropathy. Scaled V gene usage was hierarchically clustered using Manhattan distance and complete linkage with the R hclust function. Sharing of clones by CDR3 amino acid sequence was evaluated through resampling of 12 repertoires per group over 100 rounds. The repertoires were searched for some 70 published EBV-specific TCRbeta sequences and some 230 published CMV-specific TCRbeta sequences. Analysis left out a couple of CVID samples that produced under 10,000 sequences, so 35 to 50 CVID repertoires remained. This immuneACCESS table, as held by TCRdb, lists in-frame sequences with V and J called but not all clones. Of the missing ones, under half trace to an unresolved V gene in checked studies; the others have no known cause. For V, J and clone size, that table is used; D and trimming come from the DNA. The table puts around 57,000 clones in this sample, none counted just once. The top ten clones comprise 3.4% of the sample.

Input material: peripheral blood mononuclear cells. The chain couples TRBV7-7 to TRBJ2-3; the central 8 bases match TRBD1. This clonotype originated in a person between 18 and 75 years old in good health. CDR3 DNA (partial): TGTGCTAGCAGCCAGGACAGGGGCACAGATACG. Its protein product is CASSQDRGTDT. The whole CDR3 protein is CASSQDRGTDTQYF.